The clone carrying this T cell receptor beta chain was counted only a few times. Its antigen is currently unknown. The source of the sample is a study of T cells in localized non-small cell lung cancer. The CDR3 totals 11 residues. Trimming cost V 7 bases and J 2 bases, with 5 bases left between them. Overall study findings and caveats: Greater blood T cell density accompanied longer overall survival. The appearance of a median about 62 of the top 100 tumor clones was seen in adjacent lung. Sequencing involved a lone tumor region, leaving heterogeneity possible.

The assay was immunoSEQ multiplex PCR, and TCRdb's table has in-frame clones only and misses some. The table includes thousands of clones, 26% detected once. The source is a female donor older than 55 with stage I lung adenocarcinoma. This chain links TRBV6-7 with TRBJ1-2; D unclear. TRBV6-7 carries the ORF label, with uncertain function. The source material was lung tumor tissue, sampled before any cancer treatment. CDR3 in DNA: TGTGCCAGCACTTCAAACTATGGCTACACCTTC. It specifies CASTSNYGYTF.